This TCR beta chain was documented in a study of blood T cell repertoires in COVID-19. Sequencing used immunoSEQ multiplex PCR; TCRdb keeps in-frame clones, though not all of them. The table records 200,000 to 250,000 clones, roughly nine tenths of them present only once. Germline loops: CDR1 LNHDA, CDR2 SQIVND (reference sequence). The CDR3 contains 14 residues. The ends lost 1 base at V and 8 bases at J; junction bases unmatched: 4. The source of this sequence is a woman aged 18-35 years in a cohort exposed to, infected with or recovered from COVID-19 (not recorded which). The sequencing input was PBMCs or T cells enriched from blood (not recorded which). V usage is TRBV19 and J usage is TRBJ2-1, with 8 bases matching TRBD1. The CDR3 protein is CASSIVPGGHEQFF. In DNA form, the CDR3 reads TGTGCCAGTAGTATAGTCCCAGGGGGCCATGAGCAGTTCTTC.